This T cell receptor beta chain was sequenced during a study of shared clonotypes between healthy human individuals. On this clone: The sample holds other DNA sequences that translate to the same CDR3.

Method: immunoSEQ multiplex PCR; TCRdb's copy keeps in-frame clones and lacks some. Among some 240,000 clones listed, about 65% were seen once. Sample: memory CD4+ T cells sorted from blood. Subset in this sample: CD45RA-negative fraction. This TCR was sampled from a man aged 25 to 45 in good health.

The CDR3 coding sequence is TGTGCCAGCTCACCCGGACTAGCGGGACACTACAATGAGCAGTTCTTC. Encoded protein: CASSPGLAGHYNEQFF. This chain connects TRBV18 to TRBJ2-1, with 12 bases identical to TRBD2. Germline CDR1 reads KGHSH; CDR2 reads LQKENI. This CDR3 comprises 16 residues. V shed 3 bases and J 3 bases; nucleotides not matched to a gene: 3. Drawing the rest from reference TRBV18 and TRBJ2-1, the complete variable domain is NAGVMQNPRHLVRRRGQEARLRCSPMKGHSHVYWYRQLPEEGLKFMVYLQKENIIDESGMPKERFSAEFPKEGPSILRIQQVVRGDSAAYFCASSPGLAGHYNEQFFGPGTRLTVL.